This passage covers 31 T cell receptor beta chains from one sample sequenced in a study of T cell repertoires in aging, cancer and after chemotherapy. The template was genomic DNA from peripheral blood, not RNA. Rearranged V-D-J TRB sequences were amplified with a mixed TRB-A/B primer pool. TCRdb passed the multiplex PCR reads through MiXCR, listing each CDR3 protein once. The repertoire holds about 8,500 distinct CDR3 sequences, with under 50% as singletons. Source material: blood. These receptors originate from a human donor with a solid tumor.

In its sample, this clonotype was seen a few times. This rearrangement joins TRBV19 to TRBJ2-2; TRBD1 matches 8 bases. J was trimmed by 6 bases and V by 11 bases; bases with no gene match: 8. Germline CDR1 and CDR2: LNHDA and SQIVND (reference sequence). There are 13 residues in the CDR3. Written as DNA, the CDR3 is TGTGCCGGAGGACAGGGACGGGCCGGGGAGCTGTTTTTT. Translated: CAGGQGRAGELFF.

This clonotype was observed a handful of times. The V and J genes are TRBV27 and TRBJ1-2; a weak D match, TRBD1 (6 bases). The V end lost 5 bases, the J end lost 6 bases, and 19 bases lay between the germline ends. Per the germline V gene, CDR1 is MNHEY and CDR2 is SMNVEV (reference sequence). There are 15 residues in the CDR3. CDR3 nucleotides: TGTGCCAGCAGTCAGCACCGGGACATAAAAAATGGCTACACCTTC. It specifies CASSQHRDIKNGYTF.

The chain recombines TRBV19 with TRBJ1-5; D gene ambiguous. This CDR3 contains 13 residues. Trimming took 5 bases from V and 5 from J, leaving 10 bases between them. CDR1 LNHDA and CDR2 SQIVND come from the germline V gene (reference sequence). The CDR3 DNA reads as TGTGCCAGTAGTCCGGCGCACTATCAGCCCCAGCATTTT. It encodes CASSPAHYQPQHF.

This clonotype was seen only a few times. For the CDR3, the DNA is TGTGCCAGCAGATATCCGGGACAGGGGGCTGAGACCCAGTACTTC. Amino acid sequence: CASRYPGQGAETQYF. The rearrangement uses TRBV6-5 and TRBJ2-5, with TRBD1 identical over 12 bases. Germline CDR1 reads MNHEY; CDR2 reads SVGAGI. The CDR3 contains 15 residues. Trimming at V came to 6 bases and at J to 5 bases, leaving 7 bases not matched to a gene.

The chain is built from TRBV5-4 and TRBJ2-3; TRBD2 matches 9 bases. Trimming cost V 0 bases and J 2 bases; bases outside gene matches: 7. This CDR3 spans 17 amino acids. Germline CDR1 SGHNT, CDR2 YYREEE (reference sequence). The CDR3 reads CASSLEGSGGNTDTQYF. CDR3 DNA: TGTGCCAGCAGCTTGGAGGGGAGCGGGGGGAACACAGATACGCAGTATTTT. Full variable domain (outside the CDR3, taken from reference TRBV5-4 and TRBJ2-3): ETGVTQSPTHLIKTRGQQVTLRCSSQSGHNTVSWYQQALGQGPQFIFQYYREEENGRGNFPPRFSGLQFPNYSSELNVNALELDDSALYLCASSLEGSGGNTDTQYFGPGTRLTVL.

The chain carries TRBV27 and TRBJ2-5; TRBD1 is a possible D gene (6 bases). The J call may be wrong; the DNA end is better matched by TRBJ2-7. CDR1 and CDR2 from the germline V gene are MNHEY and SMNVEV (reference sequence). The CDR3 is 14 amino acids. The CDR3 loop is CASSPQGPTYEQYF. The CDR3 region has the DNA TGTGCCAGCAGTCCACAGGGACCAACCTACGAGCAGTACTTC.

This clonotype is medium-sized. The chain joins TRBV19 to TRBJ2-2; 8 bases are shared with TRBD1. The germline V gene has CDR1 LNHDA and CDR2 SQIVND (reference sequence). This CDR3 comprises 13 residues. With V trimmed by 7 bases and J by 4 bases, 2 bases remained unmatched. CDR3 sequence (DNA): TGTGCCAGTACAGGGGGCTTCACCGGGGAGCTGTTTTTT. Translated: CASTGGFTGELFF.

The chain carries TRBV10-3 and TRBJ2-1; 7 nucleotides agree with TRBD2. There are 16 residues in the CDR3. Trimming at V came to 3 bases and at J to 6 bases, leaving 11 bases not matched to a gene. Germline loops: CDR1 ENHRY, CDR2 SYGVKD. CDR3 bases: TGTGCCATCAGTGAAAGGGTGGCGGGAGAAGGCAATGAGCAGTTCTTC. It yields the protein CAISERVAGEGNEQFF.

This rearrangement joins TRBV27 to TRBJ2-3, with D unclear. The germline V gene encodes CDR1 MNHEY and CDR2 SMNVEV (reference sequence). Trimming removed 4 bases from V and 1 base from J, with 9 bases in between. The CDR3 spans 14 residues. The CDR3 nucleotides are TGTGCCAGCAGTTATTGGCAGGGCACAGATACGCAGTATTTT. Its protein product is CASSYWQGTDTQYF.

This clonotype was recorded a few times. This chain connects TRBV6-5 to TRBJ1-5; D remains ambiguous. There are 13 residues in the CDR3. Trimming took off 6 bases at V and 4 bases at J, with 10 bases between the two ends. The germline gives CDR1 MNHEY, CDR2 SVGAGI. The CDR3, as DNA: TGTGCCAGCAGCTCGGACCGGAATCAGCCCCAGCATTTT. Residues: CASSSDRNQPQHF.

This chain connects TRBV19 to TRBJ1-2; D is uncertain. Germline CDR1 is LNHDA and CDR2 is SQIVND (reference sequence). Between the trimmed V and J ends, which lost 3 bases and 3 bases, there was a span of 11 bases. The length of the CDR3 is 14 residues. As DNA, the CDR3 is TGTGCCAGTAGTATCGCGGGGTGGGACTATGGCTACACCTTC. Its protein product is CASSIAGWDYGYTF.

This clonotype was recorded only once. This chain joins TRBV5-6 and TRBJ1-3; D ambiguous. The CDR3 is 16 amino acids. Germline-derived CDR1 and CDR2 are SGHDT and YYEEEE. The V gene lost 0 bases and the J gene lost 0 bases, with 10 bases spanning the gap. The CDR3 reads CASSLAGVGSGNTIYF. CDR3 nucleotides: TGTGCCAGCAGCTTGGCCGGCGTCGGCTCTGGAAACACCATATATTTT.

This clonotype has a handful of counts. This sequence joins TRBV29-1 and TRBJ1-2; D is unclear. Per germline, CDR1 SQVTM and CDR2 ANQGSEA. The CDR3 sequence is 15 residues long. V lost 7 bases and J 5 bases, leaving 23 bases between the germline ends. The CDR3 sequence: CSASPGGGFGYGYTF. The CDR3, as DNA: TGCAGCGCGAGCCCGGGAGGTGGTTTTGGTTATGGCTACACCTTC.

The chain has TRBV27 and TRBJ1-5, with a tentative D call TRBD1 (5 bases). From germline, CDR1 is MNHEY and CDR2 SMNVEV (reference sequence). V lost 5 bases to trimming and J lost 12 bases, with 17 bases between them. This CDR3 has 13 amino acids. CDR3 protein: CASSISQVGNQHF. As DNA, the CDR3 is TGTGCCAGCAGTATTTCACAGGTCGGTAACCAGCATTTT.

The chain joins TRBV24-1 to TRBJ2-1; 9 positions match TRBD1. This CDR3 comprises 13 residues. V trimming: 6 bases; J trimming: 10 bases; junction bases outside the gene matches: 6. The germline V gene has CDR1 KGHDR and CDR2 SFDVKD. The CDR3 DNA follows: TGTGCCACCAGTTGGACAGGGGTGTTCGAGCAGTTCTTC. It encodes CATSWTGVFEQFF.

In its sample, this clonotype was seen a few times. The chain has TRBV24-1 and TRBJ2-1; tentatively, D is TRBD2 (6 bases). The CDR3 totals 14 residues. Germline V gene data show CDR1 as KGHDR and CDR2 as SFDVKD. V lost 2 bases, J lost 8 bases, and 12 bases lay in between. The CDR3 region is CATSDYRWGDEQFF. The CDR3 DNA follows: TGTGCCACCAGTGATTATCGGTGGGGGGATGAGCAGTTCTTC.

The CDR3 region is CASSLDSGRYSPLHF. The CDR3 DNA follows: TGTGCCAGCAGCTTAGATTCAGGGAGGTATTCACCCCTCCACTTT. The rearrangement uses TRBV11-3 and TRBJ1-6; possible D gene TRBD1, 5 bases. The CDR3 is 15 residues long. The ends were cut back, 0 bases at V and 8 bases at J, with 11 bases in the middle. CDR1 is SGHNT and CDR2 is YENEEA in the germline V gene.

This chain joins TRBV11-3 and TRBJ2-1; 7 nucleotides match TRBD2. This CDR3 region has 17 residues. Germline V gene lookup returns CDR1 SGHNT and CDR2 YENEEA. The junction had 14 bases not matched to a gene; V was cut back by 3 bases and J by 6 bases. In nucleotides, the CDR3 is TGTGCCAGCAGCTTTCGCCTGAGGGCTAGCGGACTCAATGAGCAGTTCTTC. Translating gives CASSFRLRASGLNEQFF.

This clonotype has a single count. V gene TRBV5-6 combines with J gene TRBJ2-5, with D maybe TRBD1 (6 bases). This CDR3 region has 15 residues. Trimming cost V 2 bases and J 0 bases, with 11 bases left between them. Per germline, CDR1 SGHDT and CDR2 YYEEEE. As DNA, the CDR3 is TGTGCCAGCAGCTTCCTAACAGGGTACCAAGAGACCCAGTACTTC. This translates into CASSFLTGYQETQYF.

This clonotype was counted between two and nine times. The CDR3 sequence: CASSQSQSQPQHF. The CDR3 nucleotides are TGTGCCAGCAGTCAATCCCAAAGTCAGCCCCAGCATTTT. The rearrangement links TRBV6-6 to TRBJ1-5; D uncertain. Germline CDR1 is MNHNY and CDR2 is SVGAGI (reference sequence). CDR3 length equals 13 residues. V was clipped by 5 bases and J by 6 bases, with 11 bases between them.

V and J are TRBV19 and TRBJ2-1; D remains ambiguous. The CDR3 is 15 residues long. Trimming stripped 8 bases from V and 0 bases from J, with 14 bases between. CDR1 is LNHDA and CDR2 is SQIVND in the germline V gene (reference sequence). The CDR3 DNA follows: TGTGCCAGTGGGGATAGCCCCTTCTCCTACAATGAGCAGTTCTTC. Translation: CASGDSPFSYNEQFF.

As to this clonotype: A much larger clone is a single base away; this may be a read error. This CDR3 reads CASSSGPKYEQYF. The CDR3 bases are TGTGCCAGCAGCTCGGGACCCAAATACGAGCAGTACTTC. The rearrangement links TRBV11-3 to TRBJ2-7; D might be TRBD1 or TRBD2, each matching 5 bases. This CDR3 is 13 amino acids long. Trimming shortened V by 4 bases and J by 4 bases, and 11 bases separated the two germline ends. Germline CDR1 SGHNT, CDR2 YENEEA.

This clonotype appeared a few times. This sequence joins TRBV11-3 and TRBJ1-1; perhaps TRBD1 as D (6 bases). Germline lookup yields CDR1 SGHNT and CDR2 YENEEA. Trimming pared 5 bases from V and 8 bases from J, leaving 12 bases between. This CDR3 has 12 residues. Here the CDR3 DNA reads TGTGCCAGCAGCCGCCGGGACATAGAAGCTTTCTTT. As protein: CASSRRDIEAFF.

V usage is TRBV19 and J usage is TRBJ1-2; D uncertain. V dropped 4 bases and J dropped 4 bases, with 13 bases sitting between them. Germline V CDR1 and CDR2: LNHDA, SQIVND (reference sequence). The length of the CDR3 is 14 residues. CDR3 amino acids: CASSSPGLFYGYTF. CDR3 bases: TGTGCCAGTAGTAGCCCCGGACTCTTCTATGGCTACACCTTC.

The chain combines TRBV18 with TRBJ2-7; 9 positions agree with TRBD1. V lost 3 bases, J lost 4 bases, and 4 bases stayed unmatched. The CDR3 extends over 14 amino acids. CDR1 and CDR2 (germline): KGHSH, LQKENI. The CDR3 DNA reads as TGTGCCAGCTCACCCGGGACAGGGCTGTACGAGCAGTACTTC. Translating it yields CASSPGTGLYEQYF.

This chain uses TRBV11-3 with TRBJ2-5, with D perhaps being TRBD1 or TRBD2 (6 bases each). Germline values: CDR1 SGHNT, CDR2 YENEEA. V lost 5 bases and J 5 bases, leaving 24 bases between the germline ends. CDR3 size: 17 residues. CDR3 residues: CASSRSLQTGGVETQYF. As DNA, the CDR3 is TGTGCCAGCAGCCGTTCCCTCCAGACAGGAGGGGTGGAGACCCAGTACTTC.

J is TRBJ2-7 and V is TRBV11-3; 7 bases align to TRBD1. Germline assignment: CDR1 SGHNT and CDR2 YENEEA. The J segment lost 4 bases and the V segment lost 0 bases, leaving 6 bases of the junction unmatched. The CDR3 runs to 15 residues. The CDR3 region has the DNA TGTGCCAGCAGCTTAGAGGGGACAGATCGTTACGAGCAGTACTTC. This encodes CASSLEGTDRYEQYF.

This sequence joins TRBV6-2 or TRBV6-3 and TRBJ2-2, with D possibly being TRBD2 (6 bases). V lost 5 bases to trimming and J lost 3 bases, with 16 bases between them. This CDR3 spans 16 amino acids. Germline V lookup: CDR1 MNHEY, CDR2 SVGEGT. DNA of the CDR3: TGTGCCAGCAGTCCCCTTAGCGGACGTGACACCGGGGAGCTGTTTTTT. Translated: CASSPLSGRDTGELFF.

The J gene is TRBJ2-7, the V gene TRBV12-3 or TRBV12-4; the D gene is possibly TRBD1 (6 bases). Trimming removed 5 bases at V and 0 bases at J, with 14 bases between. This CDR3 is 15 amino acids long. DNA of the CDR3: TGTGCCAGCAGTGGGACATTCACAAGCTCCTACGAGCAGTACTTC. As protein: CASSGTFTSSYEQYF.

The J gene is TRBJ1-1, the V gene TRBV6-2 or TRBV6-3; a weak D match, TRBD1 (5 bases). With 7 bases removed from V and 13 bases from J, the gap between germline ends came to 19 bases. There are 12 residues in the CDR3. Germline assignment: CDR1 MNHEY and CDR2 SVGEGT. This CDR3 reads CASTTLGHTVFF. CDR3 bases: TGTGCCAGCACCACCCTGGGGCACACAGTTTTCTTT.

The gene calls are TRBV6-2 or TRBV6-3 and TRBJ2-1, with TRBD2 identical over 15 bases. Per the germline V gene, CDR1 is MNHEY and CDR2 is SVGEGT. V gave up 6 bases and J gave up 13 bases; unmatched junction bases: 10. There are 15 residues in the CDR3. CDR3 in amino acids: CASRGTSGGKETQFF. The CDR3 bases are TGTGCCAGCAGGGGGACTAGCGGGGGGAAAGAGACCCAGTTCTTC.